This T cell receptor (beta chain) was observed in a study of T cell responses to AZD1222 COVID-19 vaccine. Background on the study: Second doses at about 4 or about 12 weeks were pooled. Regarding the study as a whole: The study reported that nearly half of spike-specific TCRs target unmutated variant regions. When two AZD1222 doses had been given, Spike-specific TCR breadth and depth rose. No day 14 peak samples; only post-peak repertoires were characterized.

Sequencing used immunoSEQ multiplex PCR; TCRdb keeps in-frame clones, though not all of them. Here the sample spans about 130,000 clones, 70% to 90% being singletons. Of note for this clone: The antigen is unknown.

The germline V and J ends were trimmed by 6 bases and 3 bases, with 15 bases remaining between them. Germline lookup yields CDR1 MNHEY and CDR2 SVGAGI. The CDR3 spans 14 residues. The chain is built from TRBV6-5 and TRBJ2-7; either TRBD1 or TRBD2 may fit D (5 bases each). The sequence was obtained from an adult in good health. The starting material was peripheral blood, obtained on day 0 of AZD1222 vaccination. The CDR3 coding sequence is TGTGCCAGCAGCCGGGACCGCGCCGTCTACGAGCAGTACTTC. Protein: CASSRDRAVYEQYF.